This T cell receptor (beta chain) stems from a study of blood T cell repertoires in COVID-19. About the research overall: Samples of COVID-19 (acute and convalescent) were obtained from the United States, Italy and Spain. The analysed material was cDNA or gDNA that came from T cells, B-cell-depleted T cells, or PBMCs.

As handled by the study authors: It was from reference gene primer amplification that nucleated cell counts were estimated. The data were produced by immunoSEQ multiplex PCR, yet TCRdb's version contains in-frame clones alone and is incomplete. V and J calls and clone size are those listed in that table; D and trimming were worked out from the DNA. This sample has 230,000 or so clones, with roughly nine tenths found just once. This clone was seen only once. The sequenced material came from peripheral blood. The clonotype was recovered from a woman in her thirties or forties who had recovered from COVID-19.

CDR3 bases: TGTGCCTGGAGTGTCCGGGGGGGCAGCTATGGCTACACCTTC. It is translated as CAWSVRGGSYGYTF. The chain couples TRBV30 to TRBJ1-2; maybe TRBD1 (6 bases). The CDR3 extends over 14 amino acids. The germline gives CDR1 GTSNPN, CDR2 SVGIG (reference sequence). The V end was cut by 0 bases, the J end by 4 bases, with 12 bases between.